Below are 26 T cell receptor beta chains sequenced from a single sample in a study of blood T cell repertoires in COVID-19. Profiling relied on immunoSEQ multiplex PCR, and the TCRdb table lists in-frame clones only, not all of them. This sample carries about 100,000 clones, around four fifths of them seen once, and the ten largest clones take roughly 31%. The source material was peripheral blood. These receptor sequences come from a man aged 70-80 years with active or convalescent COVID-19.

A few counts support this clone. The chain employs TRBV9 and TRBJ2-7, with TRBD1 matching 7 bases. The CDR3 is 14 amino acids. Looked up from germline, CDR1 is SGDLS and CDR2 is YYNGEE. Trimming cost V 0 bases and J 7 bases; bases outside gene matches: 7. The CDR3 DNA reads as TGTGCCAGCAGCGTAGGACTGACAGGGTGGGAGCAGTACTTC. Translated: CASSVGLTGWEQYF.

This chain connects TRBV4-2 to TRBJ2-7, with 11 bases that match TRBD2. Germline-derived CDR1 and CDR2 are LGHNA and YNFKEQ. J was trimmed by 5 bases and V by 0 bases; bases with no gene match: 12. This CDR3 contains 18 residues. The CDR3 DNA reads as TGTGCCAGCAGCCAAGAAGGGCTAGCGGGAGGCGGAGGCCACGAGCAGTACTTC. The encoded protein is CASSQEGLAGGGGHEQYF.

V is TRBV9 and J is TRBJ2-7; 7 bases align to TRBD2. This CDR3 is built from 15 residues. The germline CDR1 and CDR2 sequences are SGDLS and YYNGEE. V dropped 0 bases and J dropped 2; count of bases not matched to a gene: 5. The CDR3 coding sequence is TGTGCCAGCAGCGTAGAAGGTGGGGGGGCCTACGAGCAGTACTTC. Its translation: CASSVEGGGAYEQYF.

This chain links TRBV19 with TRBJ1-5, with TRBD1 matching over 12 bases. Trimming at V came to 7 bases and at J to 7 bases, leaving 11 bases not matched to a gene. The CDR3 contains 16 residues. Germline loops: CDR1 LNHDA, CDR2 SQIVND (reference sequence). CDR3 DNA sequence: TGTGCCAGTAAGGCCGACCGGGACAGGGGGCTACAGCCCCAGCATTTT. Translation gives CASKADRDRGLQPQHF.

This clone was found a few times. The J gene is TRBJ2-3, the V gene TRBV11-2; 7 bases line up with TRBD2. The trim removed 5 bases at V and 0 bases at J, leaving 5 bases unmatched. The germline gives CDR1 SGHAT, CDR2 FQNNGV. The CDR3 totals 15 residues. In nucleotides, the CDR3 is TGTGCCAGCAGCGCCCCGGGGGGAAGCACAGATACGCAGTATTTT. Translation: CASSAPGGSTDTQYF.

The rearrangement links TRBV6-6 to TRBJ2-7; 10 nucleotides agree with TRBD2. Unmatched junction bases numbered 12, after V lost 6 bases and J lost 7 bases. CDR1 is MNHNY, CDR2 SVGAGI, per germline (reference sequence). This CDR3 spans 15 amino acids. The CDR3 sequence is CASRKPPGLAFEQYF. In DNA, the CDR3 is TGTGCCAGCAGAAAACCCCCGGGACTAGCGTTTGAGCAGTACTTC.

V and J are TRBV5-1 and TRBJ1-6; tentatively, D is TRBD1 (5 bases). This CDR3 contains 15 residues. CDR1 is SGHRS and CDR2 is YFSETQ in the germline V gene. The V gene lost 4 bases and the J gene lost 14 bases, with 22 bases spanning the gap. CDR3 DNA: TGCGCCAGCAGCATAGAGGGAGCGGGGACTAGGTCCCTCCACTTT. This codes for CASSIEGAGTRSLHF.

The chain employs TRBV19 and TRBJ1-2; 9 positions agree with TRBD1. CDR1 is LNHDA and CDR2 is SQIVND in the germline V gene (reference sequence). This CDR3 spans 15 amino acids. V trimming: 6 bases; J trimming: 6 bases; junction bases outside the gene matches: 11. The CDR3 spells CASSRQTGGPDGYTF. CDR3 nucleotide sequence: TGTGCCAGTAGCAGACAAACAGGGGGCCCGGATGGCTACACCTTC.

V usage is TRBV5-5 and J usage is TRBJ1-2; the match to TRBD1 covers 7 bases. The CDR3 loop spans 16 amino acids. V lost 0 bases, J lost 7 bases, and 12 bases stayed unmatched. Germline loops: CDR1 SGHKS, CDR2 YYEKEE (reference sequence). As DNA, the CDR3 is TGTGCCAGCAGCTTGGGACAGGGTATTTTCGAGTCTGGCTACACCTTC. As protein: CASSLGQGIFESGYTF.

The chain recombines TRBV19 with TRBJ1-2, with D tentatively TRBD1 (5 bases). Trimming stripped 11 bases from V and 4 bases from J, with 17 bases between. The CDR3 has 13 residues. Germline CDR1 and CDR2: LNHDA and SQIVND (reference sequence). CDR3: CASSGRGVYGYTF. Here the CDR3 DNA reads TGTGCCTCCAGCGGACGGGGGGTCTATGGCTACACCTTC.

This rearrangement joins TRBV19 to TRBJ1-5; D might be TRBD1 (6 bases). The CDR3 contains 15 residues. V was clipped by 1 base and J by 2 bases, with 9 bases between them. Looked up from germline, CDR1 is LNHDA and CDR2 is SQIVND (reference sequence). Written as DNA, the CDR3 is TGTGCCAGTAGTATAGGGGGGCCAGGCAATCAGCCCCAGCATTTT. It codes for CASSIGGPGNQPQHF.

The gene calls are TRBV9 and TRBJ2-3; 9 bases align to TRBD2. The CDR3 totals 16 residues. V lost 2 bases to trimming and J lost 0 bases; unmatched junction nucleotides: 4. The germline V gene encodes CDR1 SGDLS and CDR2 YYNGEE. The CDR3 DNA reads TGTGCCAGCAGCGTTGCTAGCGGGGCGAGCACAGATACGCAGTATTTT. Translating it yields CASSVASGASTDTQYF.

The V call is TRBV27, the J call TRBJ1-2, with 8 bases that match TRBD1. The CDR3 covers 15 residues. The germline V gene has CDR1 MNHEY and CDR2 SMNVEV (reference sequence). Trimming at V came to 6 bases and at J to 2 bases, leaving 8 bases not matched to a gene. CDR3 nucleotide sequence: TGTGCCAGCAGGTCAGGGACAGGTGTCAACTATGGCTACACCTTC. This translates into CASRSGTGVNYGYTF.

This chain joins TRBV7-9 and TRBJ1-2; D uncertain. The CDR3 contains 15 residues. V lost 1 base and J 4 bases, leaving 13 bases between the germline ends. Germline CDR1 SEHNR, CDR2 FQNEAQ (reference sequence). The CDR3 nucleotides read TGTGCCAGCAGCTTAGATGGAGCCTCCACCTATGGCTACACCTTC. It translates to CASSLDGASTYGYTF.

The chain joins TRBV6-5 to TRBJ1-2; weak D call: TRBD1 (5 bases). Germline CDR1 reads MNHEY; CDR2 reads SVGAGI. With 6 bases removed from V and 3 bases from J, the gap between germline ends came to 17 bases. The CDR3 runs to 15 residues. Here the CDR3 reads CASRPRGGEYYGYTF. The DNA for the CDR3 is TGTGCCAGCAGACCCCGTGGAGGGGAATACTATGGCTACACCTTC.

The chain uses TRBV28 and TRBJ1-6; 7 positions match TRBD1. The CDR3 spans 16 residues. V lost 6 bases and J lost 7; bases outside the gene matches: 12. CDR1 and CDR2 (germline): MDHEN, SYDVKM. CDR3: CASSPVGGAWNSPLHF. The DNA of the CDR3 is TGTGCCAGCAGCCCCGTAGGGGGCGCGTGGAATTCACCCCTCCACTTT.

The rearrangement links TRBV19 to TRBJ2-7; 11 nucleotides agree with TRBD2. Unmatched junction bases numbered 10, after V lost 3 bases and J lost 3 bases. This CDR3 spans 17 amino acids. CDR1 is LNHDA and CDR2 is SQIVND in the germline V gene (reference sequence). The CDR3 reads CASSIGLAGGLNYEQYF. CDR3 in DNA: TGTGCCAGTAGTATCGGCCTAGCGGGGGGTCTTAACTACGAGCAGTACTTC.

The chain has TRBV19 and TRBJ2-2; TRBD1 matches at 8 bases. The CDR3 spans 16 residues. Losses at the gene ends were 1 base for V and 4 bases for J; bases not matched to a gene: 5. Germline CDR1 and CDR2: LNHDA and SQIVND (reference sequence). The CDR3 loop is CASSIGRGLATGELFF. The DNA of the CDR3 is TGTGCCAGTAGTATAGGCAGGGGGCTTGCCACCGGGGAGCTGTTTTTT.

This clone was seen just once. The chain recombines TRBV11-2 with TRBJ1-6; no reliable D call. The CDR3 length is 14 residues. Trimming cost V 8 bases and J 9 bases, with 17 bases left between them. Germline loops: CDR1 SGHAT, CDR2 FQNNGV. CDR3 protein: CASAASGGGSPLHF. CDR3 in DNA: TGTGCCAGCGCAGCCTCCGGTGGCGGTTCACCCCTCCACTTT.

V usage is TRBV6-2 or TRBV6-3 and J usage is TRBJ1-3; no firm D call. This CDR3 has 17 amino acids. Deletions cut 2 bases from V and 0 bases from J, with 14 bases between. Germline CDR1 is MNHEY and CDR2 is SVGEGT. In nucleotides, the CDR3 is TGTGCCAGCAGTTACGGCCTACAGTACGCCTCTGGAAACACCATATATTTT. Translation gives CASSYGLQYASGNTIYF.

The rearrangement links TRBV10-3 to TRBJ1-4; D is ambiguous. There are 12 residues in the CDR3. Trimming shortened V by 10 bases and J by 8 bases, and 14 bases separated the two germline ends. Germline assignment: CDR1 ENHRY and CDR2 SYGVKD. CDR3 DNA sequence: TGTGCCACCCAGGAAGGGAGGGAAAAACTGTTTTTT. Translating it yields CATQEGREKLFF.

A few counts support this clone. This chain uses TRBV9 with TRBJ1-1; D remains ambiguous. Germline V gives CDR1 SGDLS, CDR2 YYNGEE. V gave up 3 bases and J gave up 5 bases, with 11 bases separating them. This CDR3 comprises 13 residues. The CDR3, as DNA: TGTGCCAGCAGCGCCCGGGCGGGGACTGAAGCTTTCTTT. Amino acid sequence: CASSARAGTEAFF. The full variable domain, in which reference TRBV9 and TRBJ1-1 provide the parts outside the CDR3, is DSGVTQTPKHLITATGQRVTLRCSPRSGDLSVYWYQQSLDQGLQFLIQYYNGEERAKGNILERFSAQQFPDLHSELNLSSLELGDSALYFCASSARAGTEAFFGQGTRLTVV.

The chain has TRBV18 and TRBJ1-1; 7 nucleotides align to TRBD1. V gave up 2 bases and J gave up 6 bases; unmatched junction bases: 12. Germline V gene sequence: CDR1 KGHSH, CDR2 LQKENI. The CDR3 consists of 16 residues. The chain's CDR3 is CASSPAGQAIGAEAFF. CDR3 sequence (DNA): TGTGCCAGCTCACCAGCCGGACAGGCGATCGGGGCTGAAGCTTTCTTT. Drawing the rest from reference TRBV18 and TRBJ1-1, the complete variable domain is NAGVMQNPRHLVRRRGQEARLRCSPMKGHSHVYWYRQLPEEGLKFMVYLQKENIIDESGMPKERFSAEFPKEGPSILRIQQVVRGDSAAYFCASSPAGQAIGAEAFFGQGTRLTVV.

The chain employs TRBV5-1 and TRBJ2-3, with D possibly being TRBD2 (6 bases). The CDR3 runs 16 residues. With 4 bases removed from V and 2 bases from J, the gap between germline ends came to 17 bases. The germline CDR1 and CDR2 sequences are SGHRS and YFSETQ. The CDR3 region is CASSNRPGLNTDTQYF. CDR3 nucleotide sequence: TGCGCCAGCAGCAATCGGCCGGGACTCAACACAGATACGCAGTATTTT.

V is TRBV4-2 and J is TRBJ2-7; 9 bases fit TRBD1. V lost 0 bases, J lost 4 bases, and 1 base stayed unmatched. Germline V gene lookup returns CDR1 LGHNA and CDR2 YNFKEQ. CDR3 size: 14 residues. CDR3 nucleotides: TGTGCCAGCAGCCAAGATGACAGGGGGTACGAGCAGTACTTC. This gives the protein CASSQDDRGYEQYF.

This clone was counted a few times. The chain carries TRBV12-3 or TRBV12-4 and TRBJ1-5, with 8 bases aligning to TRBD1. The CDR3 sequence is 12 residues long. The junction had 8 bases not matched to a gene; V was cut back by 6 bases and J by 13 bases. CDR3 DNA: TGTGCCAGCAGCACGGACAGGGCCCGACAGCATTTT. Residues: CASSTDRARQHF.